This passage covers 5 T cell receptor beta chains from one sample sequenced in a study of OX40 agonist ivuxolimab in advanced cancers. This table comes from immunoSEQ multiplex PCR, and its TCRdb copy is limited to in-frame clones, with some not included. The sample has tens of thousands of clones, over 75% seen once. Sequencing was performed on CD4+ or CD8+ T cells sorted from blood, taken in a trial of the OX40 agonist ivuxolimab. These receptors were taken from an adult with an advanced solid tumor such as melanoma, head and neck, liver or kidney cancer.

DNA for the CDR3: TGTGCCAGCAGCAAAAAAAATGCCGGGAGGGGAAGCAATCAGCCCCAGCATTTT. Amino acid sequence: CASSKKNAGRGSNQPQHF. This chain links TRBV21-1 with TRBJ1-5. TRBV21-1 is an annotated pseudogene. The CDR3 contains 18 residues.

The chain is built from TRBV11-3 and TRBJ2-4; tentatively, D is TRBD1 (5 bases). This CDR3 has 17 residues. Between the trimmed V and J ends, which lost 3 bases and 0 bases, there was a span of 15 bases. CDR1 and CDR2 (germline): SGHNT, YENEEA. In DNA form, the CDR3 reads TGTGCCAGCAGCTTGACTTGGGGCCCCCGAGCCAAAAACATTCAGTACTTC. It is translated as CASSLTWGPRAKNIQYF.

V is TRBV5-1 and J is TRBJ2-1; 12 bases match TRBD2. The trim removed 4 bases at V and 8 bases at J, leaving 7 bases unmatched. Germline CDR1 reads SGHRS; CDR2 reads YFSETQ. There are 15 residues in the CDR3. CDR3 loop: CASSTRLAGVDEQFF. DNA for the CDR3: TGCGCCAGCAGCACTAGACTAGCGGGAGTCGATGAGCAGTTCTTC.

The chain links TRBV11-2 to TRBJ2-3; 7 bases fit TRBD2. V trimming: 1 base; J trimming: 7 bases; junction bases outside the gene matches: 8. The CDR3 is 15 residues long. The V gene's germline CDR1 is SGHAT and CDR2 FQNNGV. In DNA form, the CDR3 reads TGTGCCAGCAGCTTAGTAGGGACTAAATCCAATACGCAGTATTTT. Its translation is CASSLVGTKSNTQYF.

This chain uses TRBV30 with TRBJ2-7; 9 bases agree with TRBD1. Germline CDR1 and CDR2: GTSNPN and SVGIG (reference sequence). Trimming removed 1 base from V and 2 bases from J; junction bases left unmatched: 6. The length of the CDR3 is 15 residues. CDR3 sequence: CAWSGNRGLAYEQYF. CDR3 sequence (DNA): TGTGCCTGGAGTGGAAACAGGGGGCTTGCCTACGAGCAGTACTTC.